Here is one T cell receptor beta chain with its context. The data originate from a study of blood T cell repertoires in COVID-19. Turning to the study itself: Samples came from the United States, Italy and Spain, spanning acute and convalescent COVID-19.

Study processing details: Amplification of reference gene primers was used by the study to estimate nucleated cell counts. Libraries were prepared by immunoSEQ multiplex PCR; TCRdb keeps only in-frame clonotypes and omits some of them. The D gene and trimming were derived from the DNA, and the V and J assignments and clone size from that table. The data hold 150,000 or so clones, with about nine tenths observed a single time. V was trimmed by 2 bases and J by 0 bases, leaving 4 bases between them. This CDR3 has 13 residues. Germline assignment: CDR1 SGHAT and CDR2 FQDESV (reference sequence). The receptor was isolated from a woman in her 70s with acute or convalescent COVID-19. The rearrangement links TRBV11-1 to TRBJ1-1; D not resolved. The material sequenced was peripheral blood. The CDR3 DNA reads TGTGCCAGCAGCTTACGGGTGAACACTGAAGCTTTCTTT. This sequence encodes CASSLRVNTEAFF.